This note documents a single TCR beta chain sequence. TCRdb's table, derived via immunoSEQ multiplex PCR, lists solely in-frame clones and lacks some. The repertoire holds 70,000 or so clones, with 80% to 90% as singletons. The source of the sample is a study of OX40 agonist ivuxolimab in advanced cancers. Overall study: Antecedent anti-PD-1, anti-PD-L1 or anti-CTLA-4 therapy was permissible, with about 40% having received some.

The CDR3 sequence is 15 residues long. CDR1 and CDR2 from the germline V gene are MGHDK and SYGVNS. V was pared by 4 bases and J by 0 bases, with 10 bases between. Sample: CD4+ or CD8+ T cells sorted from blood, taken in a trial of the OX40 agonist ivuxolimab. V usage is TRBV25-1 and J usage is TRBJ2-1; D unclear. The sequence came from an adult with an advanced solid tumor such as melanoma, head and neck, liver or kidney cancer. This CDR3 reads CASSVTTGSYNEQFF. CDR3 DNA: TGTGCCAGCAGTGTCACGACTGGCTCCTACAATGAGCAGTTCTTC.